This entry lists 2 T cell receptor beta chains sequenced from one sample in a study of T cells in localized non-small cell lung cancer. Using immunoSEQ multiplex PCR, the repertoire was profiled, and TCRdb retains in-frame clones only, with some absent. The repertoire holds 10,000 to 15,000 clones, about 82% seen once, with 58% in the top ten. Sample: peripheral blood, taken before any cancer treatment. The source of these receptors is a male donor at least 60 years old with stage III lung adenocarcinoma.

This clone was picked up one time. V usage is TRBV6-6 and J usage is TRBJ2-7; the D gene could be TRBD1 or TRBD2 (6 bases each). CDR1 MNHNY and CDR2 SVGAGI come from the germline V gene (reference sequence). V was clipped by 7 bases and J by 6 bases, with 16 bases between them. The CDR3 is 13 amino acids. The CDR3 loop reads CASNAGQRGEQYF. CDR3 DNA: TGTGCCAGCAATGCGGGACAACGGGGCGAGCAGTACTTC.

The CDR3 is CASSVGPGRTSGYTF. Written as DNA, the CDR3 is TGTGCCAGCAGCGTAGGGCCAGGGAGAACCTCGGGCTACACCTTC. This rearrangement joins TRBV9 to TRBJ1-2, with D maybe TRBD1 (5 bases). Germline loops: CDR1 SGDLS, CDR2 YYNGEE. Between the trimmed V and J ends, which lost 0 bases and 8 bases, there was a span of 17 bases. This CDR3 is 15 amino acids long. Supplemented by reference TRBV9 and TRBJ1-2, the full variable domain reads DSGVTQTPKHLITATGQRVTLRCSPRSGDLSVYWYQQSLDQGLQFLIQYYNGEERAKGNILERFSAQQFPDLHSELNLSSLELGDSALYFCASSVGPGRTSGYTFGSGTRLTVV.